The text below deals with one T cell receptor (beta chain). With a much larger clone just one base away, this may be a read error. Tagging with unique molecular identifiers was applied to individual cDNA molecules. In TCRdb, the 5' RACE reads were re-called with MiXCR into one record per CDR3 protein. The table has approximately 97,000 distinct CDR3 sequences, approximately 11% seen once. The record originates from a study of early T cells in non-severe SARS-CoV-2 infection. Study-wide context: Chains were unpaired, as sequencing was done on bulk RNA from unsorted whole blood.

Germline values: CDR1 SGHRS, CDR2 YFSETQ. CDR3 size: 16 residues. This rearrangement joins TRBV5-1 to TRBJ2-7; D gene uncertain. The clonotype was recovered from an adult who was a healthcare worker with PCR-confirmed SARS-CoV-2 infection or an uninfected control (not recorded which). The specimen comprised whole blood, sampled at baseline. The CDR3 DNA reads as TGCGCCAACAGCTTGAAGGTAGGGCAGCTTACCTACGAGCAGTACTTC. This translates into CANSLKVGQLTYEQYF.